The 26 T cell receptor beta chains below were found in one sample sequenced in a study of shared T cell receptors in the human thymus. Clones were read by immunoSEQ multiplex PCR, and TCRdb kept only the in-frame ones, dropping some. The data contain about 380,000 clones, roughly 94% of them singletons. The specimen sequenced was thymocytes. Receptors originate from a human donor.

This chain's CDR3 is CASSPRGGDTQYF. The CDR3 DNA reads as TGTGCCAGCAGCCCAAGAGGGGGAGATACGCAGTATTTT. V is TRBV13 and J is TRBJ2-3; D may be TRBD1 (6 bases). V lost 5 bases and J lost 5, with 11 bases in between. CDR3 size: 13 residues. Germline lookup yields CDR1 PRHDT and CDR2 FYEKMQ (reference sequence).

The genes are TRBV6-6 and TRBJ2-7; tentatively, D is TRBD1 (8 bases). The germline V gene has CDR1 MNHNY and CDR2 SVGAGI (reference sequence). V was clipped by 6 bases and J by 7 bases, with 22 bases between them. This CDR3 region has 15 residues. CDR3: CASRARTGRAGEQYF. CDR3 nucleotide sequence: TGTGCCAGCAGAGCTCGGACAGGGAGGGCAGGGGAGCAGTACTTC.

This rearrangement joins TRBV28 to TRBJ2-5; TRBD1 agrees at 9 bases. Germline V gives CDR1 MDHEN, CDR2 SYDVKM. V gave up 4 bases and J gave up 2 bases; unmatched junction bases: 11. This CDR3 is 17 amino acids long. The CDR3 region has the DNA TGTGCCAGCAGTTCACGCTACGACAGGGGGTCACAAGAGACCCAGTACTTC. This encodes CASSSRYDRGSQETQYF.

This chain links TRBV7-2 with TRBJ2-7; TRBD1 agrees at 7 bases. Germline-derived CDR1 and CDR2 are SGHTA and FQGNSA. Trimming cost V 5 bases and J 1 base; bases outside gene matches: 8. The CDR3 length is 15 residues. Here the CDR3 DNA reads TGTGCCAGCAGCCAAGTGAGGGGGCTTTCCTACGAGCAGTACTTC. This sequence encodes CASSQVRGLSYEQYF. Full variable domain (missing parts from reference TRBV7-2 and TRBJ2-7): GAGVSQSPSNKVTEKGKDVELRCDPISGHTALYWYRQSLGQGLEFLIYFQGNSAPDKSGLPSDRFSAERTGGSVSTLTIQRTQQEDSAVYLCASSQVRGLSYEQYFGPGTRLTVT.

The genes are TRBV29-1 and TRBJ1-1, with D possibly TRBD1 on 5 matching bases. Trimming stripped 6 bases from V and 0 bases from J, with 14 bases between. The CDR3 length is 14 residues. Looked up from germline, CDR1 is SQVTM and CDR2 is ANQGSEA. The CDR3 coding sequence is TGCAGCGTCAATCCTGGACACTTGAACACTGAAGCTTTCTTT. Translating it yields CSVNPGHLNTEAFF.

V is TRBV10-3 and J is TRBJ2-1, with 10 nucleotides matching TRBD1. Trimming cost V 7 bases and J 3 bases; bases outside gene matches: 6. CDR1 and CDR2 (germline): ENHRY, SYGVKD. The CDR3 sequence is 15 residues long. The CDR3 nucleotides are TGTGCCATCACCCGAGGGACAGGGGACTACAATGAGCAGTTCTTC. Its translation is CAITRGTGDYNEQFF.

The chain carries TRBV15 and TRBJ2-7, with 10 bases fitting TRBD1. CDR1 and CDR2 (germline): LNHNV, YYDKDF (reference sequence). The CDR3 is 15 residues long. The trim removed 3 bases at V and 2 bases at J, leaving 4 bases unmatched. The CDR3 protein is CATSRLGTGAYEQYF. CDR3 bases: TGTGCCACCAGCAGGCTCGGGACAGGGGCCTACGAGCAGTACTTC.

This chain uses TRBV4-1 with TRBJ2-3; tentatively, D is TRBD1 (5 bases). Germline lookup yields CDR1 MGHRA and CDR2 YSYEKL. V lost 0 bases to trimming and J lost 6 bases, with 22 bases between them. The CDR3 totals 18 residues. Here the CDR3 DNA reads TGCGCCAGCAGCCAAGATCGCACAGGCACCAGAACACAGGATACGCAGTATTTT. Translation: CASSQDRTGTRTQDTQYF.

The chain couples TRBV5-4 to TRBJ2-1; D call uncertain. The V gene's germline CDR1 is SGHNT and CDR2 YYREEE (reference sequence). This CDR3 is built from 15 residues. V gave up 3 bases and J gave up 8 bases, with 18 bases separating them. CDR3 sequence (DNA): TGTGCCAGCAGCTCCCCTAGAGTCGAATTCGATGAGCAGTTCTTC. It codes for CASSSPRVEFDEQFF.

The table lists this clone with a count of one. The V gene is TRBV7-2, the J gene TRBJ2-3, with TRBD1 identical over 10 bases. V lost 2 bases and J lost 6; bases outside the gene matches: 11. This CDR3 comprises 17 residues. The germline gives CDR1 SGHTA, CDR2 FQGNSA. CDR3 sequence reads: CASSLNRDRGLRDTQYF. CDR3 coding DNA: TGTGCCAGCAGCTTAAATCGGGACAGGGGATTACGGGATACGCAGTATTTT. The whole variable domain, filled in from reference TRBV7-2 and TRBJ2-3, reads GAGVSQSPSNKVTEKGKDVELRCDPISGHTALYWYRQSLGQGLEFLIYFQGNSAPDKSGLPSDRFSAERTGGSVSTLTIQRTQQEDSAVYLCASSLNRDRGLRDTQYFGPGTRLTVL.

This clone was observed once. This sequence joins TRBV19 and TRBJ1-3, with D tentatively TRBD1 (5 bases). The length of the CDR3 is 17 residues. V was clipped by 0 bases and J by 0 bases, with 12 bases between them. Germline CDR1 and CDR2: LNHDA and SQIVND (reference sequence). The CDR3 protein is CASSIDQAGSSGNTIYF. As DNA, the CDR3 is TGTGCCAGTAGTATAGATCAGGCAGGGAGCTCTGGAAACACCATATATTTT.

The chain combines TRBV9 with TRBJ1-2; 9 bases agree with TRBD1. V lost 3 bases to trimming and J lost 3 bases; unmatched junction nucleotides: 6. The CDR3 totals 15 residues. Germline V gene data show CDR1 as SGDLS and CDR2 as YYNGEE. The chain's CDR3 is CASSDPGQGDYGYTF. The CDR3 DNA reads as TGTGCCAGCAGCGATCCGGGACAGGGAGACTATGGCTACACCTTC.

In its sample, this clone was seen once. This rearrangement joins TRBV28 to TRBJ1-2; TRBD1 matches 8 bases. The V segment lost 4 bases and the J segment 4 bases; nucleotides outside the gene matches: 20. The germline V gene has CDR1 MDHEN and CDR2 SYDVKM. The CDR3 runs 19 residues. Written as DNA, the CDR3 is TGTGCCAGCAGTTCAAATACACCTCAGGGGGCGCATCTAGGCTATGGCTACACCTTC. It yields the protein CASSSNTPQGAHLGYGYTF.

The chain links TRBV28 to TRBJ2-3; no clear D. Looked up from germline, CDR1 is MDHEN and CDR2 is SYDVKM. V was shortened by 3 bases and J by 5 bases, with 15 bases between the two germline ends. The CDR3 spans 15 residues. The CDR3 reads CASSFTLVWRDTQYF. Here the CDR3 DNA reads TGTGCCAGCAGTTTTACACTCGTGTGGAGAGATACGCAGTATTTT. Drawing the rest from reference TRBV28 and TRBJ2-3, the complete variable domain is DVKVTQSSRYLVKRTGEKVFLECVQDMDHENMFWYRQDPGLGLRLIYFSYDVKMKEKGDIPEGYSVSREKKERFSLILESASTNQTSMYLCASSFTLVWRDTQYFGPGTRLTVL.

The chain joins TRBV30 to TRBJ2-7; D possibly corresponds to TRBD1 (6 bases). The CDR3 extends over 12 amino acids. Germline V CDR1 and CDR2: GTSNPN, SVGIG (reference sequence). The V and J ends lost 8 bases and 6 bases respectively, with 17 bases between them. The CDR3 DNA sequence: TGTGCCACCGGACAGAATTTAGGCGAGCAGTACTTC. Amino acid sequence: CATGQNLGEQYF.

The chain recombines TRBV29-1 with TRBJ2-7; no clear D. The CDR3 totals 12 residues. V dropped 4 bases and J dropped 3 bases, with 10 bases sitting between them. Per the germline V gene, CDR1 is SQVTM and CDR2 is ANQGSEA. The CDR3 nucleotides read TGCAGCGTTGTGTCGCTGAGCTACGAGCAGTACTTC. Residues: CSVVSLSYEQYF.

The chain couples TRBV7-2 to TRBJ2-4, with D possibly TRBD2 on 5 matching bases. Germline CDR1 and CDR2: SGHTA and FQGNSA. CDR3 size: 16 residues. Trimming shortened V by 4 bases and J by 1 base, and 14 bases separated the two germline ends. Here the CDR3 reads CASSSYGVWAKNIQYF. The CDR3 DNA follows: TGTGCCAGCAGCTCATACGGGGTATGGGCCAAAAACATTCAGTACTTC.

This chain uses TRBV10-1 with TRBJ2-7; TRBD2 aligns across 13 bases. The CDR3 totals 15 residues. Germline V gene sequence: CDR1 WNHNN, CDR2 SYGVQD (reference sequence). With V trimmed by 6 bases and J by 5 bases, 7 bases remained unmatched. The CDR3 DNA reads as TGCGCCAGCAGCAGGACTAGCGGGAGTATCAACGAGCAGTACTTC. Protein: CASSRTSGSINEQYF.

V and J are TRBV27 and TRBJ2-3; 7 positions agree with TRBD1. The CDR3 is 19 amino acids. V gave up 3 bases and J gave up 1 base; unmatched junction bases: 16. The V gene's germline CDR1 is MNHEY and CDR2 SMNVEV (reference sequence). The CDR3 nucleotides read TGTGCCAGCAGTTTTTTGTGGTACAGGGGTACCCCAGGCACAGATACGCAGTATTTT. Translation: CASSFLWYRGTPGTDTQYF.

The rearrangement joins TRBV28 to TRBJ2-7; 8 bases are shared with TRBD2. The CDR3 sequence is 15 residues long. With V trimmed by 1 base and J by 3 bases, 5 bases remained unmatched. Germline loops: CDR1 MDHEN, CDR2 SYDVKM. The CDR3 sequence: CASSLSGAGGYEQYF. CDR3 DNA sequence: TGTGCCAGCAGTTTATCGGGGGCGGGAGGCTACGAGCAGTACTTC.

This sequence joins TRBV5-4 and TRBJ2-1; D is ambiguous. Deletions cut 3 bases from V and 9 bases from J, with 13 bases between. This CDR3 is 13 amino acids long. Germline-derived CDR1 and CDR2 are SGHNT and YYREEE (reference sequence). CDR3 amino acids: CASSSEWLGEQFF. The CDR3 region has the DNA TGTGCCAGCAGCTCGGAGTGGTTGGGTGAGCAGTTCTTC.

The CDR3 DNA follows: TGTGCCAGCGATACCGACACCCACCGCCGGGGGAACTATGGCTACACCTTC. Protein sequence: CASDTDTHRRGNYGYTF. The J gene is TRBJ1-2, the V gene TRBV2, with D perhaps matching TRBD1 (5 bases). CDR1 is SNHLY and CDR2 is FYNNEI in the germline V gene. The CDR3 consists of 17 residues. V shed 8 bases and J shed 2 bases, with 24 bases lying between them.

This clone has only one observation. The CDR3 nucleotides read TGCGCCAGCAGCCAAGTTGCAGGGCCAAATCAGCCCCAGCATTTT. Protein sequence: CASSQVAGPNQPQHF. The gene calls are TRBV4-3 and TRBJ1-5; tentative D call: TRBD1 (5 bases). Germline CDR1 reads LGHNA; CDR2 reads YSLEER. The V end lost 1 base, the J end lost 4 bases, and 11 bases lay between the germline ends. CDR3 size: 15 residues.

This chain connects TRBV5-6 to TRBJ2-5; D ambiguous. V was trimmed by 4 bases and J by 1 base, leaving 14 bases between them. Germline V CDR1 and CDR2: SGHDT, YYEEEE. The CDR3 extends over 15 amino acids. CDR3: CASSPPEAAQETQYF. In DNA, the CDR3 is TGTGCCAGCAGCCCCCCAGAGGCGGCCCAAGAGACCCAGTACTTC.

The chain links TRBV27 to TRBJ1-2; tentatively, D is TRBD1 (5 bases). The V gene lost 0 bases and the J gene lost 3 bases, with 11 bases spanning the gap. The CDR3 sequence is 15 residues long. Germline CDR1 reads MNHEY; CDR2 reads SMNVEV (reference sequence). CDR3 sequence: CASSLSGGSYYGYTF. DNA of the CDR3: TGTGCCAGCAGTTTATCTGGGGGTAGCTACTATGGCTACACCTTC.

J is TRBJ1-2 and V is TRBV6-4; maybe TRBD1 (6 bases). With 0 bases removed from V and 5 bases from J, the gap between germline ends came to 13 bases. CDR1 is MRHNA, CDR2 SNTAGT, per germline. The CDR3 has 15 amino acids. CDR3 in amino acids: CASSDSCQGLYGYTF. CDR3 DNA: TGTGCCAGCAGTGACTCGTGTCAGGGGCTTTATGGCTACACCTTC.